This entry lists 24 T cell receptor beta chains sequenced from one sample in a study of blood T cell repertoires in COVID-19. Assay: immunoSEQ multiplex PCR; the TCRdb copy retains only in-frame clones and omits some. The top ten clones hold about 5.3% of a sample with approximately 170,000 clones, approximately 90% of them seen once. Sequencing used peripheral blood. The receptors were sampled from a man between 18 and 35 years old with COVID-19, enrolled during active disease.

This clone has just one count. The chain is built from TRBV7-8 and TRBJ1-2, with no clear D. V shed 1 base and J shed 8 bases, with 17 bases lying between them. Germline values: CDR1 SGHVS, CDR2 FQNEAQ. The CDR3 is made up of 15 amino acids. The CDR3 protein is CASSLEDPTGGGYTF. The DNA of the CDR3 is TGTGCCAGCAGCTTAGAGGACCCGACTGGAGGGGGCTACACCTTC.

This rearrangement joins TRBV21-1 to TRBJ2-1; the table's D call TRBD2 went unverified against the DNA. TRBV21-1 constitutes a pseudogene. The CDR3 runs to 16 residues. DNA for the CDR3: TGTGCCAGCAGCACCCGTCCGGCGGGTCGGTACAATGAGCAGTTCTTC. This translates into CASSTRPAGRYNEQFF.

This sequence joins TRBV25-1 and TRBJ1-1, with 9 bases fitting TRBD1. The ends lost 6 bases at V and 11 bases at J; junction bases unmatched: 4. Germline V gene data show CDR1 as MGHDK and CDR2 as SYGVNS. The CDR3 totals 11 residues. The CDR3 spells CASRDRGTAFF. CDR3 DNA: TGTGCCAGCAGAGACAGGGGGACGGCTTTCTTT.

The chain combines TRBV6-5 with TRBJ1-2; no definite D call. Germline V CDR1 and CDR2: MNHEY, SVGAGI. Trimming removed 6 bases from V and 0 bases from J, with 8 bases in between. The CDR3 spans 13 residues. The CDR3 sequence: CASSQATNYGYTF. The CDR3 region has the DNA TGTGCCAGCAGCCAAGCGACTAACTATGGCTACACCTTC.

The rearrangement uses TRBV19 and TRBJ2-3, with a tentative D call TRBD2 (5 bases). The CDR3 consists of 14 residues. Trimming stripped 3 bases from V and 0 bases from J, with 7 bases between. Germline V gives CDR1 LNHDA, CDR2 SQIVND (reference sequence). CDR3: CASSITGSTDTQYF. CDR3 DNA sequence: TGTGCCAGTAGTATCACGGGAAGCACAGATACGCAGTATTTT.

This chain joins TRBV25-1 and TRBJ2-1; weak D call: TRBD1 (6 bases). The length of the CDR3 is 16 residues. Germline V gene data show CDR1 as MGHDK and CDR2 as SYGVNS. Trimming removed 2 bases from V and 2 bases from J, with 13 bases in between. DNA for the CDR3: TGTGCCAGCAGTGAAACAGGGCGGGCTCCCTACAATGAGCAGTTCTTC. Translating it yields CASSETGRAPYNEQFF.

The genes are TRBV28 and TRBJ1-5; TRBD1 matches at 8 bases. This CDR3 spans 15 amino acids. Germline V gives CDR1 MDHEN, CDR2 SYDVKM. V was clipped by 7 bases and J by 7 bases; unmatched bases: 12. The CDR3 region has the DNA TGTGCCAGCACCCAGAGTGGACAGGGCCGGCAGCCCCAGCATTTT. It translates to CASTQSGQGRQPQHF.

This clone was detected once. V usage is TRBV27 and J usage is TRBJ1-5; D perhaps matches TRBD1 (5 bases). The germline CDR1 and CDR2 sequences are MNHEY and SMNVEV (reference sequence). With 2 bases removed from V and 9 bases from J, the gap between germline ends came to 11 bases. The CDR3 is 13 residues long. CDR3 bases: TGTGCCAGCAGTTTAGGGCGGGGACGGCCCCAGCATTTT. The encoded protein is CASSLGRGRPQHF.

This sequence joins TRBV28 and TRBJ2-5, with D tentatively TRBD1 (5 bases). Trimming took 6 bases from V and 3 from J, leaving 8 bases between them. The CDR3 has 12 amino acids. Germline V gives CDR1 MDHEN, CDR2 SYDVKM. The CDR3: CASSRVKETQYF. In DNA form, the CDR3 reads TGTGCCAGCAGCAGGGTTAAAGAGACCCAGTACTTC.

This chain uses TRBV4-3 with TRBJ1-1, with D possibly being TRBD1 (6 bases). In germline, CDR1 is LGHNA, CDR2 YSLEER. The CDR3 has 16 residues. Trimming shortened V by 4 bases and J by 0 bases, and 15 bases separated the two germline ends. The CDR3 here is CASSRWEGGVNTEAFF. CDR3 bases: TGCGCCAGCAGCCGCTGGGAGGGGGGAGTGAACACTGAAGCTTTCTTT.

In this sample, this clone turned up once. The chain links TRBV7-9 to TRBJ2-5; D might be TRBD2 (6 bases). This CDR3 has 13 residues. Between the trimmed V and J ends, which lost 5 bases and 7 bases, there was a span of 14 bases. Germline CDR1 SEHNR, CDR2 FQNEAQ (reference sequence). The CDR3 DNA follows: TGTGCCAGCAGCACCCCTGGGGAGGTGACCCAGTACTTC. Residues: CASSTPGEVTQYF.

The chain employs TRBV18 and TRBJ2-5; D ambiguous. The germline V gene has CDR1 KGHSH and CDR2 LQKENI. The length of the CDR3 is 12 residues. V was pared by 2 bases and J by 3 bases, with 4 bases between. DNA of the CDR3: TGTGCCAGCTCACCATTCGAAGAGACCCAGTACTTC. Amino acids: CASSPFEETQYF.

The chain is built from TRBV6-2 or TRBV6-3 and TRBJ2-1, with D perhaps matching TRBD2 (6 bases). The CDR3 consists of 12 residues. CDR1 is MNHEY and CDR2 is SVGEGT in the germline V gene. The germline V and J ends were trimmed by 5 bases and 9 bases, with 11 bases remaining between them. DNA for the CDR3: TGTGCCAGCAGTCGGAGGGAGGCTGAGCAGTTCTTC. Translation: CASSRREAEQFF.

The chain combines TRBV9 with TRBJ1-1; 12 nucleotides line up with TRBD1. Germline values: CDR1 SGDLS, CDR2 YYNGEE. J was trimmed by 8 bases and V by 0 bases; bases with no gene match: 5. The CDR3 covers 15 residues. CDR3 amino acids: CASSVEGQGAEEAFF. DNA of the CDR3: TGTGCCAGCAGCGTAGAGGGACAGGGGGCGGAGGAAGCTTTCTTT.

J is TRBJ1-6 and V is TRBV4-2; D is unclear. CDR1 LGHNA and CDR2 YNFKEQ come from the germline V gene. The CDR3 loop spans 16 amino acids. V lost 6 bases and J 5 bases, leaving 17 bases between the germline ends. The CDR3 region has the DNA TGTGCCAGCAGTCGACATTATTACGGGGATAATTCACCCCTCCACTTT. Translation gives CASSRHYYGDNSPLHF.

The J gene is TRBJ2-1, the V gene TRBV5-8; unclear D gene. The V and J ends lost 1 base and 0 bases respectively, with 11 bases between them. Germline loops: CDR1 SGHTS, CDR2 YDEGEE. The CDR3 has 16 amino acids. This chain's CDR3 is CASSLYGASSYNEQFF. The CDR3 DNA is TGTGCCAGCAGCTTGTATGGCGCTAGCTCCTACAATGAGCAGTTCTTC.

The chain combines TRBV5-1 with TRBJ2-7, with D possibly TRBD2 on 7 matching bases. Trimming pared 0 bases from V and 0 bases from J, leaving 19 bases between. CDR3 length equals 18 residues. Germline V CDR1 and CDR2: SGHRS, YFSETQ. The CDR3 nucleotides read TGCGCCAGCAGCTTGGTCTTAGGGGGGGCGGAAAGCTCCTACGAGCAGTACTTC. This gives the protein CASSLVLGGAESSYEQYF.

This clone appeared a single time. The sample contains more than one DNA sequence encoding this CDR3. V gene TRBV15 combines with J gene TRBJ1-5; no clear D gene. CDR3 size: 16 residues. The germline V and J ends were trimmed by 1 base and 3 bases, with 13 bases remaining between them. Per the germline V gene, CDR1 is LNHNV and CDR2 is YYDKDF (reference sequence). In DNA, the CDR3 is TGTGCCACCAGCAGAGTTCCGGGTGTGTCCAATCAGCCCCAGCATTTT. Encoded protein: CATSRVPGVSNQPQHF.

V is TRBV27 and J is TRBJ1-1; maybe TRBD1 (5 bases). CDR3 length: 11 residues. Per germline, CDR1 MNHEY and CDR2 SMNVEV (reference sequence). The V gene lost 6 bases and the J gene lost 6 bases, with 8 bases spanning the gap. This CDR3 reads CASSGGPEAFF. CDR3 DNA: TGTGCCAGCAGCGGGGGTCCTGAAGCTTTCTTT.

The chain employs TRBV27 and TRBJ2-7; possible D gene TRBD1, 6 bases. The CDR3 runs to 16 residues. The V gene's germline CDR1 is MNHEY and CDR2 SMNVEV (reference sequence). V lost 6 bases, J lost 0 bases, and 18 bases lay in between. This CDR3 is CASRQIRDKTSYEQYF. DNA of the CDR3: TGTGCCAGCAGACAAATCCGGGACAAGACCTCCTACGAGCAGTACTTC.

The rearrangement uses TRBV27 and TRBJ2-7; 7 nucleotides match TRBD1. Per germline, CDR1 MNHEY and CDR2 SMNVEV (reference sequence). V shed 8 bases, J shed 0 bases, and the junction held 7 bases outside the gene matches. This CDR3 comprises 14 residues. The DNA for the CDR3 is TGTGCCAGCCGAAAGGGGGCGAGCTCCTACGAGCAGTACTTC. It codes for CASRKGASSYEQYF.

The chain uses TRBV10-3 and TRBJ2-1; TRBD2 matches at 11 bases. The CDR3 contains 17 residues. CDR1 is ENHRY and CDR2 is SYGVKD in the germline V gene. V trimming: 7 bases; J trimming: 0 bases; junction bases outside the gene matches: 8. The CDR3 region has the DNA TGTGCCATCACAGCTAGCGGGAGGACTAGCTCCTACAATGAGCAGTTCTTC. Its translation is CAITASGRTSSYNEQFF.

The chain joins TRBV6-2 or TRBV6-3 to TRBJ2-1, with 11 nucleotides matching TRBD2. This CDR3 has 16 amino acids. The V gene end was trimmed by 2 bases and the J gene end by 4 bases; junction bases not matched to a gene: 4. The germline V gene has CDR1 MNHEY and CDR2 SVGEGT. This chain's CDR3 is CASSYLAGGPYNEQFF. The CDR3 region has the DNA TGTGCCAGCAGTTACCTAGCGGGAGGACCATACAATGAGCAGTTCTTC.

The rearrangement uses TRBV6-2 or TRBV6-3 and TRBJ2-1; D is perhaps TRBD2 (6 bases). This CDR3 has 14 amino acids. Germline CDR1 MNHEY, CDR2 SVGEGT. The V and J ends lost 4 bases and 3 bases respectively, with 10 bases between them. DNA for the CDR3: TGTGCCAGCAGTTGGGCGGGAATCTACAATGAGCAGTTCTTC. Translated, it gives CASSWAGIYNEQFF.